This T cell receptor beta chain derives from a study of T cell repertoires in cytomegalovirus infection. Whole-study context: Matching HLA type, along with CMV infection, was indicated by public TCR beta signatures.

This clonotype was observed a few times. What it binds is unknown. General study results and limits: Cumulated frequencies of public TCR beta families served to identify carriers of CMV plus the relevant HLA.

TCRdb passed the reads through MiXCR, listing each CDR3 protein once. Here the sample spans just over 300,000 distinct CDR3 sequences, about 17% being singletons. This CDR3 is built from 14 residues. Trimming pared 4 bases from V and 2 bases from J, leaving 10 bases between. CDR1 and CDR2 (germline): PRHDT, FYEKMQ (reference sequence). This chain uses TRBV13 with TRBJ2-3; tentative D call: TRBD1 (5 bases). Material for sequencing was PBMCs. The clonotype originates from a human donor in good health (CMV status not recorded). Some clones in this sample may be carry-over from other donors' samples. This CDR3 is CASSSRASTDTQYF. The CDR3 DNA reads as TGTGCCAGCAGCTCCAGGGCGTCCACAGATACGCAGTATTTT.